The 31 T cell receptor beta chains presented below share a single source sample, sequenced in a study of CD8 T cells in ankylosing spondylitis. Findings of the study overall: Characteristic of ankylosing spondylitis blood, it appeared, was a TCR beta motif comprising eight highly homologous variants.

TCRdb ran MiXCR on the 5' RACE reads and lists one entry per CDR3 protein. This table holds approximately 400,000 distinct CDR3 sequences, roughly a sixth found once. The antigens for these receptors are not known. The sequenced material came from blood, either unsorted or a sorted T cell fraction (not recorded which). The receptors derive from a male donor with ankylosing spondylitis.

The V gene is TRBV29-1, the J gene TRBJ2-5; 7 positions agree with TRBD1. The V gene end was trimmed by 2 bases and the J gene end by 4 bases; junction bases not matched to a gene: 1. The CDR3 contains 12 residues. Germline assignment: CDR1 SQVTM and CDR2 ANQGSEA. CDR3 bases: TGCAGCGTTGAAAAGGGGGCAGAGACCCAGTACTTC. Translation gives CSVEKGAETQYF.

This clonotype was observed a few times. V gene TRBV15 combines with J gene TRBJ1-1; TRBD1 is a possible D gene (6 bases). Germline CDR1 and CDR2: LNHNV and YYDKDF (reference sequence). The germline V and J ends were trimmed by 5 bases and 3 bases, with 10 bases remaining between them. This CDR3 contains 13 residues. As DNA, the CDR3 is TGTGCCACCAGCGGAAGGGGGGACACTGAAGCTTTCTTT. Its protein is CATSGRGDTEAFF.

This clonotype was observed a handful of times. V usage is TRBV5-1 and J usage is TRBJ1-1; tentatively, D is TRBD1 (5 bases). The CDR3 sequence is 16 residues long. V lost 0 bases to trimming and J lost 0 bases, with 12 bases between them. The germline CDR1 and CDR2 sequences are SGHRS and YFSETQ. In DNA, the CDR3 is TGCGCCAGCAGCTTGGTTCAGGGCCGTATGAACACTGAAGCTTTCTTT. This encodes CASSLVQGRMNTEAFF.

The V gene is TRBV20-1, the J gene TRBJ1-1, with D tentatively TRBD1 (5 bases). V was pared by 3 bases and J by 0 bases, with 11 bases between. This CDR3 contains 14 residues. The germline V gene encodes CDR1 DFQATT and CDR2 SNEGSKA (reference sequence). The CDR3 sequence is CSASQGFMNTEAFF. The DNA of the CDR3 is TGCAGTGCTAGTCAGGGATTCATGAACACTGAAGCTTTCTTT.

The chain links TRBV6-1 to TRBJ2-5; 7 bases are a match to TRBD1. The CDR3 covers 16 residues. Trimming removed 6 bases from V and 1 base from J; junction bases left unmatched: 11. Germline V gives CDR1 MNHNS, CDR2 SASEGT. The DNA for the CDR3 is TGTGCCAGCAGCAATACGGACAGGAACCGCCAAGAGACCCAGTACTTC. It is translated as CASSNTDRNRQETQYF.

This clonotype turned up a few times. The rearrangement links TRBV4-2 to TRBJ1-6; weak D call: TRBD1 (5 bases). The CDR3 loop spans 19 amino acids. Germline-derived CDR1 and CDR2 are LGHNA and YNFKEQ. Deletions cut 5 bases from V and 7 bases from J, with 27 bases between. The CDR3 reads CASSVTRGPLQISNSPLHF. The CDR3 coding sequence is TGTGCCAGCAGCGTTACAAGGGGTCCCCTACAGATCTCAAATTCACCCCTCCACTTT.

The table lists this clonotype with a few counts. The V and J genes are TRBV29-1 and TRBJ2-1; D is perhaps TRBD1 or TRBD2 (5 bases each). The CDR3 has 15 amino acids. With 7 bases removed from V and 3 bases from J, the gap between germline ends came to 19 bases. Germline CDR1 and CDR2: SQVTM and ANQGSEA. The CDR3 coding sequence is TGCAGCGCTCCAAAGGGGTCGGGAAACTACAATGAGCAGTTCTTC. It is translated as CSAPKGSGNYNEQFF.

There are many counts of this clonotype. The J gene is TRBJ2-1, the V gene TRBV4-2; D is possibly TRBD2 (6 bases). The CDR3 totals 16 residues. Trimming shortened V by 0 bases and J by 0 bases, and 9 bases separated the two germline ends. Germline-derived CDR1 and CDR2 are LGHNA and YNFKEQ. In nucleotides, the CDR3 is TGTGCCAGCAGCCAAGATTACGGGGGCTCCTACAATGAGCAGTTCTTC. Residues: CASSQDYGGSYNEQFF.

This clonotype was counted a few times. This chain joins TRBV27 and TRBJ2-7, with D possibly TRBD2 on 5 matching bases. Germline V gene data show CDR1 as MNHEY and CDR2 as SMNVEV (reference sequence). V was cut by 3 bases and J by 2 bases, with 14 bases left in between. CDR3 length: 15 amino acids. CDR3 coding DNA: TGTGCCAGCAGTTTTAAGGGAGTTATTCCCTACGAGCAGTACTTC. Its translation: CASSFKGVIPYEQYF.

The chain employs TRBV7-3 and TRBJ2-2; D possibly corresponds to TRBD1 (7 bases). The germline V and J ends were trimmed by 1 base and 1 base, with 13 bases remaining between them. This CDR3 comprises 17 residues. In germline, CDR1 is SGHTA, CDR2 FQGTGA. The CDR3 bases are TGTGCCAGCAGCTTAATACCGCAGGGGGGGAACACCGGGGAGCTGTTTTTT. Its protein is CASSLIPQGGNTGELFF.

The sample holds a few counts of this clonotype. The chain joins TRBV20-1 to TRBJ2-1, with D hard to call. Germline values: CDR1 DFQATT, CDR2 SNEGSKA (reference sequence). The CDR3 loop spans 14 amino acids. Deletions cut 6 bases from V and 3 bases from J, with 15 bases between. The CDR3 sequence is CSAQPPSVYNEQFF. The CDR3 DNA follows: TGCAGTGCGCAGCCTCCAAGCGTCTACAATGAGCAGTTCTTC.

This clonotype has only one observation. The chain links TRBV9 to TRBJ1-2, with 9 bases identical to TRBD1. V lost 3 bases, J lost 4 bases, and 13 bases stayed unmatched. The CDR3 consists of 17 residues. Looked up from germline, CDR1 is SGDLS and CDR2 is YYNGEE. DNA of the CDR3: TGTGCCAGCAGCGGAGCCGGGACAGGGCCTACTGGCTATGGCTACACCTTC. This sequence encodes CASSGAGTGPTGYGYTF. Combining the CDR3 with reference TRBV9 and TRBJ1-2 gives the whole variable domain DSGVTQTPKHLITATGQRVTLRCSPRSGDLSVYWYQQSLDQGLQFLIQYYNGEERAKGNILERFSAQQFPDLHSELNLSSLELGDSALYFCASSGAGTGPTGYGYTFGSGTRLTVV.

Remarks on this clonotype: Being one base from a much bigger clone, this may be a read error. CDR3 region: CASSEVETQYF. The CDR3 DNA reads TGTGCCAGCAGTGAAGTAGAGACCCAGTACTTC. This rearrangement joins TRBV2 to TRBJ2-5; D gene unclear. Germline lookup yields CDR1 SNHLY and CDR2 FYNNEI. V dropped 1 base and J dropped 4 bases, with 1 base sitting between them. CDR3 length equals 11 residues.

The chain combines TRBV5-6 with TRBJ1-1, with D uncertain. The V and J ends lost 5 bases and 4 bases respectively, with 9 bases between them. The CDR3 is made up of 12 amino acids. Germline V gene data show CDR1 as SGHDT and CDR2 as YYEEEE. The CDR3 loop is CASSYESTEAFF. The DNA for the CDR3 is TGTGCCAGCAGTTATGAGAGCACTGAAGCTTTCTTT.

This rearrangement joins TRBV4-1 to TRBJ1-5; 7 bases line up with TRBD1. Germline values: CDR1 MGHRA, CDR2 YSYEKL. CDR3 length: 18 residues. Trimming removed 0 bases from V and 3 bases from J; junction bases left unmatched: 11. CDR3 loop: CASSQDPPQGGNNQPQHF. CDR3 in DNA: TGCGCCAGCAGCCAAGACCCTCCCCAGGGGGGTAACAATCAGCCCCAGCATTTT.

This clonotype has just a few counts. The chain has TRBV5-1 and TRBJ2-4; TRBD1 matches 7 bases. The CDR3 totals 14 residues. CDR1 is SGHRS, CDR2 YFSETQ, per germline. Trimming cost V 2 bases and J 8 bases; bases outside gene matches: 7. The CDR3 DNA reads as TGCGCCAGCAGCTTCGGGACAGAGGGGGACATTCAGTACTTC. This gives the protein CASSFGTEGDIQYF. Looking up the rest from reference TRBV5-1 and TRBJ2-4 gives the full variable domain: KAGVTQTPRYLIKTRGQQVTLSCSPISGHRSVSWYQQTPGQGLQFLFEYFSETQRNKGNFPGRFSGRQFSNSRSEMNVSTLELGDSALYLCASSFGTEGDIQYFGAGTRLSVL.

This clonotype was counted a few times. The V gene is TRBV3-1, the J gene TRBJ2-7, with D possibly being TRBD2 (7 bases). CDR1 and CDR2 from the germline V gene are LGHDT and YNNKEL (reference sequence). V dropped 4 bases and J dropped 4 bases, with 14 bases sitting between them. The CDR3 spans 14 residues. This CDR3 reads CASSPEAGAYEQYF. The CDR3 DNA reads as TGTGCCAGCAGCCCTGAGGCGGGGGCTTACGAGCAGTACTTC.

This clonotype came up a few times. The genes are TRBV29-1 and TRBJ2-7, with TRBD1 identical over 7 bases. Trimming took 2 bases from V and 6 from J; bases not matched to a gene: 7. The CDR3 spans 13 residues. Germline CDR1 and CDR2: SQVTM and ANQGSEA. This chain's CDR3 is CSVERVQGSEQYF. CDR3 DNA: TGCAGCGTTGAAAGAGTACAGGGGTCCGAGCAGTACTTC.

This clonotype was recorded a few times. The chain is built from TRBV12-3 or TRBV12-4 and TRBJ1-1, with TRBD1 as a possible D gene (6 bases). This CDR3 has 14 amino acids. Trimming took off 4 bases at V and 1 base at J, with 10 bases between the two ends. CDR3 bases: TGTGCCAGCAGTTCTTCAGGGGCGAACACTGAAGCTTTCTTT. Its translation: CASSSSGANTEAFF.

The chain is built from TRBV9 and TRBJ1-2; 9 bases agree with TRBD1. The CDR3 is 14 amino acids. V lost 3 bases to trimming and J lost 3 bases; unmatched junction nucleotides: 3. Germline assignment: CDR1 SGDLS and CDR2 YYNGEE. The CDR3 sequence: CASSARQGDYGYTF. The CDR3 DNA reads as TGTGCCAGCAGCGCCAGACAGGGGGACTATGGCTACACCTTC. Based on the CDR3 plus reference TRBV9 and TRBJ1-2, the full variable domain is DSGVTQTPKHLITATGQRVTLRCSPRSGDLSVYWYQQSLDQGLQFLIQYYNGEERAKGNILERFSAQQFPDLHSELNLSSLELGDSALYFCASSARQGDYGYTFGSGTRLTVV.

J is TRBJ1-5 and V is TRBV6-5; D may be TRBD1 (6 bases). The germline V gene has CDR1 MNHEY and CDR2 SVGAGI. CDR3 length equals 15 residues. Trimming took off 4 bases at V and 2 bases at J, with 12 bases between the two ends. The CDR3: CASSWRGGGNQPQHF. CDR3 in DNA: TGTGCCAGCAGTTGGAGGGGGGGAGGCAATCAGCCCCAGCATTTT.

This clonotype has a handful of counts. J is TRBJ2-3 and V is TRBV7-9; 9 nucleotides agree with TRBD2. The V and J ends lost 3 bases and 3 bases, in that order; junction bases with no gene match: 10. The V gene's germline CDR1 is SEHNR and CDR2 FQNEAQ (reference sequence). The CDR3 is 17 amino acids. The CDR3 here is CASSFSAGTSNTDTQYF. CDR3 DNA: TGTGCCAGCAGCTTCAGCGCCGGGACTAGCAATACAGATACGCAGTATTTT. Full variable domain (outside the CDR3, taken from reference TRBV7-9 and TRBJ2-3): DTGVSQNPRHKITKRGQNVTFRCDPISEHNRLYWYRQTLGQGPEFLTYFQNEAQLEKSRLLSDRFSAERPKGSFSTLEIQRTEQGDSAMYLCASSFSAGTSNTDTQYFGPGTRLTVL.

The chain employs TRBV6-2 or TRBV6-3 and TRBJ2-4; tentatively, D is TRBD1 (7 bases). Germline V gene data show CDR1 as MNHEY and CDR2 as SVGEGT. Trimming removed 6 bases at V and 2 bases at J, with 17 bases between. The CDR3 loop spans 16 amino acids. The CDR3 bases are TGTGCCAGCAGCCGCGGGCAGGGGGGATCCAAAAACATTCAGTACTTC. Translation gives CASSRGQGGSKNIQYF.

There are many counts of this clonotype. As DNA, the CDR3 is TGTGCCAGCAGTCAAAGCGGGAGCGTGGGGACCCAGTACTTC. Protein: CASSQSGSVGTQYF. V gene TRBV6-2 or TRBV6-3 combines with J gene TRBJ2-5; 8 nucleotides match TRBD2. Germline trimming cut 5 bases from V and 7 bases from J; bases unmatched to any gene: 9. In germline, CDR1 is MNHEY, CDR2 SVGEGT. This CDR3 is built from 14 residues.

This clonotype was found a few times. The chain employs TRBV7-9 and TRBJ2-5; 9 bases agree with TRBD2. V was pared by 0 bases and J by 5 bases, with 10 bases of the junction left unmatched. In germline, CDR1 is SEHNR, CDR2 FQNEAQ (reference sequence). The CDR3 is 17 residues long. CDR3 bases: TGTGCCAGCAGCTTAGCTGCCGGGACTAGCATAAGGGAGACCCAGTACTTC. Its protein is CASSLAAGTSIRETQYF.

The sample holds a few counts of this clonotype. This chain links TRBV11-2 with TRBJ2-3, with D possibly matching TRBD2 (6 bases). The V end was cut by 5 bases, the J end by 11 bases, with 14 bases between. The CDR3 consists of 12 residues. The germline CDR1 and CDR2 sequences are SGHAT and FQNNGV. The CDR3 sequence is CASSLTPGGQYF. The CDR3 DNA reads TGTGCCAGCAGCCTGACTCCCGGGGGGCAGTATTTT.

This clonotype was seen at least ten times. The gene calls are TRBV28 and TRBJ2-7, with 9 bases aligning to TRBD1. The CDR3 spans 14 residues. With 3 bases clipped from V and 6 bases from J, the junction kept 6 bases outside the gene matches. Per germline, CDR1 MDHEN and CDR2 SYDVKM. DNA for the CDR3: TGTGCCAGCAGTTTGGCCGGGACAGGGAGCGAGCAGTACTTC. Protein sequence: CASSLAGTGSEQYF.

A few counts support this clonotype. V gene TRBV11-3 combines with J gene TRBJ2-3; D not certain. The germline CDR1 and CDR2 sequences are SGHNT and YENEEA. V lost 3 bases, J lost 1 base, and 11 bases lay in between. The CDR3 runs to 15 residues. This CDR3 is CASSLGNSRTDTQYF. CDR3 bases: TGTGCCAGCAGCTTGGGGAACTCCCGCACAGATACGCAGTATTTT.

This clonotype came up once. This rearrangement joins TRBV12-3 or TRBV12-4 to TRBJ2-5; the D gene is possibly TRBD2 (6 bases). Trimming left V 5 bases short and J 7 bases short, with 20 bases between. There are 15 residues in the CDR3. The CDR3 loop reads CASSHRDGGAGTQYF. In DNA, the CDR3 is TGTGCCAGCAGTCACCGGGACGGGGGTGCGGGGACCCAGTACTTC.

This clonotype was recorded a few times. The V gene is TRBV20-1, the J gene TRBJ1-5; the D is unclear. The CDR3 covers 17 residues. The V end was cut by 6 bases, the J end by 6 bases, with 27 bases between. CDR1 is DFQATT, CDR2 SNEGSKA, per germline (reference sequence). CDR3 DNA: TGCAGTGCCCCTCTAGGGAACAGTGCTCTTTTGGCTCAGCCCCAGCATTTT. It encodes CSAPLGNSALLAQPQHF.

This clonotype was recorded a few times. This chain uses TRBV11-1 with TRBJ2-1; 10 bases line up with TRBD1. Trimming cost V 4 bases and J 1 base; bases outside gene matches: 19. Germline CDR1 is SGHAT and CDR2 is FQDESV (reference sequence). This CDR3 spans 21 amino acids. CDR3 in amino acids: CASSSRKLGQGPEVSYNEQFF. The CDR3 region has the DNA TGTGCCAGCAGCTCCCGCAAACTGGGACAGGGGCCCGAGGTATCCTACAATGAGCAGTTCTTC.